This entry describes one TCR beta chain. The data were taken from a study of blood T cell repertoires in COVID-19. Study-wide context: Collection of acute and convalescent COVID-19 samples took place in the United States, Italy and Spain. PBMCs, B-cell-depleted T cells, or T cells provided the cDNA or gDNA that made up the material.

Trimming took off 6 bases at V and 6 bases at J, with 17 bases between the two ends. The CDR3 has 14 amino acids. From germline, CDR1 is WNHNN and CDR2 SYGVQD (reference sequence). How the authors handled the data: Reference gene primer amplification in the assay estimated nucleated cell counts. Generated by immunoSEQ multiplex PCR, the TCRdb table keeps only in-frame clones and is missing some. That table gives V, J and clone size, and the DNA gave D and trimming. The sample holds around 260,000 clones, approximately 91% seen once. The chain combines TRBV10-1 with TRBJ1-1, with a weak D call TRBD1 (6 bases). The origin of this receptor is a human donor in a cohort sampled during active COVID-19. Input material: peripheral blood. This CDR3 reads CASSTGPSGAEAFF. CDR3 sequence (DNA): TGCGCCAGCAGCACAGGGCCCTCGGGCGCTGAAGCTTTCTTT.